This entry describes one T cell receptor (beta chain). The intended depth for sequencing was 1 in 200,000 to 1 in 1 million T cells. Sequencing was performed with immunoSEQ multiplex PCR; in TCRdb, only in-frame clones are kept and a portion is missing. The profile shows 15,000 to 20,000 clones, about 61% of them singletons. This sample is drawn from a study of cytotoxic CD8 clonotypes in ibrutinib-treated CLL. Whole-study context: Partial responders around 24, complete 2; roughly 12 progressed and around 15 stayed in remission by median about 6 years.

Germline CDR1 MDHEN, CDR2 SYDVKM. CDR3 size: 13 residues. V gave up 7 bases and J gave up 9 bases; unmatched junction bases: 6. The input for sequencing was PBMCs, taken after 12 months of ibrutinib treatment. This sequence originates from a human donor with chronic lymphocytic leukemia. This chain connects TRBV28 to TRBJ2-1, with 10 bases matching TRBD2. The CDR3 reads CASITSGISEQFF. The CDR3 region has the DNA TGTGCCAGCATTACTAGCGGGATTAGTGAGCAGTTCTTC.